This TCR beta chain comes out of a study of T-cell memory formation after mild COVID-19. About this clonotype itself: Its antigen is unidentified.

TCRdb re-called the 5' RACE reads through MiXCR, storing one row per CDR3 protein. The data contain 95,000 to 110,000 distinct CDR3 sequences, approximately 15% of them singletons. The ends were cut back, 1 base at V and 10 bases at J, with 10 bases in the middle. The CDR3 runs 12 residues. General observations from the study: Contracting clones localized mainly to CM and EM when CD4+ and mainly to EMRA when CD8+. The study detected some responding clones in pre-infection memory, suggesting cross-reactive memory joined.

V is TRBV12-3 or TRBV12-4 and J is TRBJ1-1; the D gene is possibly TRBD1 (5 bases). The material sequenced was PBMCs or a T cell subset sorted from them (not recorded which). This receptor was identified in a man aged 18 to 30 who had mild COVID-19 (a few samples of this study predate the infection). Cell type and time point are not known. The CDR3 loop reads CASSLGSGPAFF. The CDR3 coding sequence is TGTGCCAGCAGTTTAGGGTCGGGGCCAGCTTTCTTT.